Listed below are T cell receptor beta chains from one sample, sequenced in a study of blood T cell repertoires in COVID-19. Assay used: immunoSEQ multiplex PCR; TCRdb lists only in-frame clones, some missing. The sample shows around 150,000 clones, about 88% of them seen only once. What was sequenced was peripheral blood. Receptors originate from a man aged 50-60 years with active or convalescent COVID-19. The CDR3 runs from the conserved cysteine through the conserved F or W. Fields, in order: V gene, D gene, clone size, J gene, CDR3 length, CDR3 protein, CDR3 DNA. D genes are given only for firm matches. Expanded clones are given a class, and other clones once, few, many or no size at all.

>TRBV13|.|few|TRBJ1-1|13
CASSLSQNTEAFF
TGTGCCAGCAGCTTAAGCCAGAACACTGAAGCTTTCTTT
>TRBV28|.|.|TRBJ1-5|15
CASTLGDYSNQPQHF
TGTGCCAGCACCTTGGGGGACTATAGCAATCAGCCCCAGCATTTT
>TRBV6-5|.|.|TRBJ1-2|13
CASRTTGMGGYTF
TGTGCCAGCAGGACCACAGGGATGGGTGGCTACACCTTC
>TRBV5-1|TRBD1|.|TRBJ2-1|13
CASSSSGQGVKFF
TGCGCCAGCAGCTCCTCGGGACAGGGAGTAAAGTTCTTC
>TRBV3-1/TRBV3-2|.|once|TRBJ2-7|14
CASSVRGPEGEQYF
TGTGCCAGCAGCGTAAGGGGCCCCGAAGGGGAGCAGTACTTC
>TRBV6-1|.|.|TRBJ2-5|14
CASSEGAAQETQYF
TGTGCCAGCAGTGAAGGGGCAGCTCAAGAGACCCAGTACTTC
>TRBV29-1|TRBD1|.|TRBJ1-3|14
CSARPDRAGNTIYF
TGCAGCGCGCGACCGGACAGGGCTGGAAACACCATATATTTT
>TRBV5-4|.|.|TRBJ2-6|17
CASRSQGLSSGANVLTF
TGTGCCAGCAGATCGCAGGGCTTAAGCTCTGGGGCCAACGTCCTGACTTTC
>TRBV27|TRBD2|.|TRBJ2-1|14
CASSLSGSANEQFF
TGTGCCAGCAGTCTTAGCGGGAGTGCCAATGAGCAGTTCTTC
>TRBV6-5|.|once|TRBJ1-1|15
CASSYPTDAGAEAFF
TGTGCCAGCAGTTACCCGACTGACGCCGGAGCTGAAGCTTTCTTT
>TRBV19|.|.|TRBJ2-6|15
CASSIERTGANVLTF
TGTGCCAGTAGTATCGAGCGGACTGGGGCCAACGTCCTGACTTTC
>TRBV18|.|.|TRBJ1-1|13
CASSSREYTEAFF
TGTGCCAGCTCATCCCGGGAGTACACTGAAGCTTTCTTT
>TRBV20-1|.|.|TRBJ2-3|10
CSVVGATQYF
TGCAGTGTAGTTGGGGCTACGCAGTATTTT
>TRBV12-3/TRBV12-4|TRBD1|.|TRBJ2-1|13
CASSPPGGYEQFF
TGTGCCAGCAGTCCCCCAGGGGGCTACGAGCAGTTCTTC
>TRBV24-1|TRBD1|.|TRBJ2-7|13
CATMDRDSYEQYF
TGTGCCACCATGGACCGGGACAGCTACGAGCAGTACTTC
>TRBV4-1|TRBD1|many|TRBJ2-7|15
CASSPRPGQGYEQYF
TGCGCCAGCAGCCCACGACCGGGACAGGGATACGAGCAGTACTTC
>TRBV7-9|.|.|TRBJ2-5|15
CASSLARATEETQYF
TGTGCCAGCAGCTTAGCCAGGGCCACCGAAGAGACCCAGTACTTC
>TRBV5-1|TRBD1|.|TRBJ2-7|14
CASSEVRGPEEQYF
TGCGCCAGCAGCGAGGTCAGGGGGCCGGAAGAGCAGTACTTC
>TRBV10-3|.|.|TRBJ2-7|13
CAISEEQGNWQYF
TGTGCCATCAGTGAAGAGCAGGGTAATTGGCAGTACTTC
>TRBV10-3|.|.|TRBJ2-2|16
CAISESSRKNTGELFF
TGTGCCATCAGTGAGTCGAGTAGAAAGAACACCGGGGAGCTGTTTTTT
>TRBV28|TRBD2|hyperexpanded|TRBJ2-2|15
CASSTTSGTTGELFF
TGTGCCAGCAGCACGACTAGCGGGACAACCGGGGAGCTGTTTTTT
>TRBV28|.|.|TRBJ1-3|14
CASSRQGSGNTIYF
TGTGCCAGCAGTCGTCAGGGCTCTGGAAACACCATATATTTT
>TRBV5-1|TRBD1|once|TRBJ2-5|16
CASSLTPGTGQGTQYF
TGCGCCAGCAGCTTGACCCCCGGGACAGGCCAGGGGACCCAGTACTTC
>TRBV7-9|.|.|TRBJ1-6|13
CASSPLSVSPLHF
TGTGCCAGCAGCCCACTATCCGTTTCGCCCCTCCACTTT
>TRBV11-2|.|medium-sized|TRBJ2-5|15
CASTSSGVGEETQYF
TGTGCCAGCACCTCCTCAGGGGTTGGGGAAGAGACCCAGTACTTC
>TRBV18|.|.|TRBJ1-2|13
CASSPGENYGYTF
TGTGCCAGCTCACCAGGGGAGAACTATGGCTACACCTTC
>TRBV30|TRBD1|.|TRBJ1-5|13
CASGQGDGQPQHF
TGTGCCTCCGGACAGGGGGACGGTCAGCCCCAGCATTTT
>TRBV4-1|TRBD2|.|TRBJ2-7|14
CASSQVTSGKEKYF
TGCGCCAGCAGCCAAGTGACTAGCGGGAAGGAGAAGTACTTC
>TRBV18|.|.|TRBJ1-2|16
CASSPSGGQVYYGYTF
TGTGCCAGCTCCCCCTCGGGGGGGCAAGTTTACTATGGCTACACCTTC
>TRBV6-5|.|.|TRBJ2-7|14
CASIKEGAYYEQYF
TGTGCCAGCATCAAGGAAGGGGCCTACTACGAGCAGTACTTC
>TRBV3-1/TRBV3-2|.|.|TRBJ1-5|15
CASSHNTGPNQPQHF
TGTGCCAGCAGCCATAATACAGGCCCCAATCAGCCCCAGCATTTT
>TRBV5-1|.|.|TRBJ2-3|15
CASSGRDPRTDTQYF
TGCGCCAGCAGCGGCCGGGATCCGAGGACAGATACGCAGTATTTT
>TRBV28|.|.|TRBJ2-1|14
CASSFSPSYNEQFF
TGTGCCAGCAGCTTCTCCCCCTCCTACAATGAGCAGTTCTTC
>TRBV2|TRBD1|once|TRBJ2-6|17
CASSKGTGVSGANVLTF
TGTGCCAGCAGTAAGGGGACAGGGGTATCTGGGGCCAACGTCCTGACTTTC
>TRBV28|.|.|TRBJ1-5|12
CASQGSNQPQHF
TGTGCCAGCCAGGGCAGCAATCAGCCCCAGCATTTT
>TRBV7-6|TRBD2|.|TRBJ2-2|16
CASSRATSGRSGELFF
TGTGCCAGCAGCCGGGCGACTAGCGGGAGGTCCGGGGAGCTGTTTTTT
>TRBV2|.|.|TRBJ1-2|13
CASSGGAGDGYTF
TGTGCCAGCAGCGGAGGGGCGGGAGATGGCTACACCTTC
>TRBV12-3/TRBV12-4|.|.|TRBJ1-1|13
CASSPSVNTEAFF
TGTGCCAGCAGCCCAAGCGTGAACACTGAAGCTTTCTTT
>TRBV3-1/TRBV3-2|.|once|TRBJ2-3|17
CASSQGPGIAGTDTQYF
TGTGCCAGCAGCCAAGGCCCCGGTATCGCCGGGACAGATACGCAGTATTTT
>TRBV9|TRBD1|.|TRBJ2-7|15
CASSAGQALSYEQYF
TGTGCCAGCAGCGCGGGACAGGCCCTCTCCTACGAGCAGTACTTC
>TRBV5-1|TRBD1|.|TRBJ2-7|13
CASRQGANYEQYF
TGCGCCAGCAGACAGGGGGCTAATTACGAGCAGTACTTC
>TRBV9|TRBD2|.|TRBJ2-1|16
CASSLGTSGSHNEQFF
TGTGCCAGCAGCCTCGGGACTAGCGGGAGCCACAATGAGCAGTTCTTC
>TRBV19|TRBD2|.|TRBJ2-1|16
CASSRGLAGFNNEQFF
TGTGCCAGTAGTAGGGGACTAGCGGGATTCAACAATGAGCAGTTCTTC
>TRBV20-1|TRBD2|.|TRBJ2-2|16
CSASPRTSDNTGELFF
TGCAGTGCTAGTCCTAGGACTAGCGATAACACCGGGGAGCTGTTTTTT
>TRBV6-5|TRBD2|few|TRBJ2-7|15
CASSTFRSGAYEQYF
TGTGCCAGCAGCACTTTTCGGAGCGGGGCCTACGAGCAGTACTTC
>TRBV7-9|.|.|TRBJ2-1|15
CASSLGSQSYNEQFF
TGTGCCAGCAGCTTAGGGTCACAGTCCTACAATGAGCAGTTCTTC
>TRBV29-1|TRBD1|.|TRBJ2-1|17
CSVPGQGGSASYNEQFF
TGCAGCGTGCCCGGACAGGGCGGATCAGCCTCCTACAATGAGCAGTTCTTC
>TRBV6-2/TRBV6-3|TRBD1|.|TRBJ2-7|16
CASSYRDSFPSYEQYF
TGTGCCAGCAGTTACCGGGACAGCTTTCCCTCCTACGAGCAGTACTTC
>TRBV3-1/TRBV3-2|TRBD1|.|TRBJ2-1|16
CASSQARAGTGNEQFF
TGTGCCAGCAGCCAAGCCCGAGCGGGGACAGGGAATGAGCAGTTCTTC
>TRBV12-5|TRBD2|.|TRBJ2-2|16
CASGLVLAGDTGELFF
TGTGCTAGTGGTTTGGTACTAGCGGGAGACACCGGGGAGCTGTTTTTT
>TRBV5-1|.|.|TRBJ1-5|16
CASSPDSLDSNQPQHF
TGCGCCAGCAGCCCTGACAGTCTAGATAGCAATCAGCCCCAGCATTTT
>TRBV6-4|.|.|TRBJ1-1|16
CASSDAGVVSNTEAFF
TGTGCCAGCAGTGACGCGGGTGTGGTATCGAACACTGAAGCTTTCTTT
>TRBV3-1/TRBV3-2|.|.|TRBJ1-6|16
CASSQRVSTYNSPLHF
TGTGCCAGCAGCCAGAGGGTTTCCACCTATAATTCACCCCTCCACTTT
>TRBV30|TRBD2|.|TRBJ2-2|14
CACEREVHTGELFF
TGTGCCTGCGAGCGGGAGGTTCACACCGGGGAGCTGTTTTTT
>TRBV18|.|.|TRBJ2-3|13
CASSPSGTDTQYF
TGTGCCAGCTCACCATCTGGCACAGATACGCAGTATTTT
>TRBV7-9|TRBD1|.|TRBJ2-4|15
CASSPSRDRGNIQYF
TGTGCCAGCAGCCCCTCCCGGGACAGGGGTAACATTCAGTACTTC
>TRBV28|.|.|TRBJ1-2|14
CASRPTGPNYGYTF
TGTGCCAGCAGACCCACAGGGCCGAACTATGGCTACACCTTC
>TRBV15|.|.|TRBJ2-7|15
CATSRDSNRFNEQYF
TGTGCCACCAGCAGAGATAGTAACAGGTTCAACGAGCAGTACTTC
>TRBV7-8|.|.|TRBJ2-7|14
CASSPPSLVTEQYF
TGTGCCAGCAGCCCCCCCAGTCTAGTCACCGAGCAGTACTTC
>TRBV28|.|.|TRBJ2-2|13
CASARGGSGELFF
TGTGCCAGCGCCCGTGGGGGGTCCGGGGAGCTGTTTTTT